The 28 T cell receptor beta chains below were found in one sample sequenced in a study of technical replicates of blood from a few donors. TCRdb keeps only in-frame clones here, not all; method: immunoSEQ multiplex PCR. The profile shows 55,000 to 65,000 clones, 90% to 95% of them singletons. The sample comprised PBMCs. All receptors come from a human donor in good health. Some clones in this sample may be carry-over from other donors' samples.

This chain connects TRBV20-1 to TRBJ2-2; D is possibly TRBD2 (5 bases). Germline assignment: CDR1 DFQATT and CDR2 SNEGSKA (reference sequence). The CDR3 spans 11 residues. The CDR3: CAAHEGGELFF. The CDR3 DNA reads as TGCGCCGCCCACGAGGGCGGGGAGCTGTTTTTT.

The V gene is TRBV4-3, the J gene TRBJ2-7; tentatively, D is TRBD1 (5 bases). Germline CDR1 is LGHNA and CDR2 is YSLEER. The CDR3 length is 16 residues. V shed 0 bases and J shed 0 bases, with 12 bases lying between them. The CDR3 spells CASSQDWQGSSYEQYF. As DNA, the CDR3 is TGCGCCAGCAGCCAAGACTGGCAGGGTAGCTCCTACGAGCAGTACTTC.

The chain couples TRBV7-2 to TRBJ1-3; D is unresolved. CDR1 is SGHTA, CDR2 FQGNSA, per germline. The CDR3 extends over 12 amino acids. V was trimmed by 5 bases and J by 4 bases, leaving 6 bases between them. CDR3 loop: CASSPQGNTIYF. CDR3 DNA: TGTGCCAGCAGCCCCCAGGGAAACACCATATATTTT.

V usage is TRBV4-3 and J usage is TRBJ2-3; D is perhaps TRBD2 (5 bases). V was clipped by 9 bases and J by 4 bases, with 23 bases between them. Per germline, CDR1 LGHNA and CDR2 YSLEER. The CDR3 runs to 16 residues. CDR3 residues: CASSASRAPGADTQYF. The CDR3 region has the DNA TGCGCCAGTAGCGCGAGCCGGGCCCCCGGGGCAGATACGCAGTATTTT.

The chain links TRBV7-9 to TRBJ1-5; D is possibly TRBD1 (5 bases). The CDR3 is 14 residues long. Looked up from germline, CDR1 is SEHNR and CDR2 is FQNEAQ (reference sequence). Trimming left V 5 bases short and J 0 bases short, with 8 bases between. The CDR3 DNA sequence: TGTGCCAGCAGCCCACAGGATAGCAATCAGCCCCAGCATTTT. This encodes CASSPQDSNQPQHF.

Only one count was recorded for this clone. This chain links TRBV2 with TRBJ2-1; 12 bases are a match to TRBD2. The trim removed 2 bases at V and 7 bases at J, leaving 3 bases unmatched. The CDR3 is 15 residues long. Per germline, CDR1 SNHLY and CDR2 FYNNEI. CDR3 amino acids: CASSELAGGGNEQFF. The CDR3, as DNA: TGTGCCAGCAGTGAACTAGCGGGAGGGGGGAATGAGCAGTTCTTC.

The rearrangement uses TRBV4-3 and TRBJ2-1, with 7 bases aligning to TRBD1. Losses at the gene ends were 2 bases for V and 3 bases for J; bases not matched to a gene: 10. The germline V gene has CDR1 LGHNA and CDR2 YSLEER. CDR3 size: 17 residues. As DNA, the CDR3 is TGCGCCAGCAGCCAACCGCCAGGGACAGCAAGCTACAATGAGCAGTTCTTC. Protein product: CASSQPPGTASYNEQFF.

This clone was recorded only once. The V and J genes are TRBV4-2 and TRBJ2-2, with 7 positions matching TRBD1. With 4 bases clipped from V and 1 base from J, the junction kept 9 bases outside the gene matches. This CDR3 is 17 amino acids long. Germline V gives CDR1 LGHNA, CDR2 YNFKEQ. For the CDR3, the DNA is TGTGCCAGCAGCCGAGGAACAGGGGCGGGGAACACCGGGGAGCTGTTTTTT. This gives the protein CASSRGTGAGNTGELFF.

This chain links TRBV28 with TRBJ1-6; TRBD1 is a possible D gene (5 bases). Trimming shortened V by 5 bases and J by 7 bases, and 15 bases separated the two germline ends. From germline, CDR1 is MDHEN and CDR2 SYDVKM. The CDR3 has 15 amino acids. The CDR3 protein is CASSKMAGQNSPLHF. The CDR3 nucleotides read TGTGCCAGCAGTAAAATGGCAGGGCAAAATTCACCCCTCCACTTT.

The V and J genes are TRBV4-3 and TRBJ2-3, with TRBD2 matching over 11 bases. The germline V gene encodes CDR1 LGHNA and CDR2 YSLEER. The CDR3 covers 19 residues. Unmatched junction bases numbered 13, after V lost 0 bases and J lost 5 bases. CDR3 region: CASSQESRSLAGGRDTQYF. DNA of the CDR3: TGCGCCAGCAGCCAAGAAAGTCGGAGCCTAGCGGGAGGTAGAGATACGCAGTATTTT.

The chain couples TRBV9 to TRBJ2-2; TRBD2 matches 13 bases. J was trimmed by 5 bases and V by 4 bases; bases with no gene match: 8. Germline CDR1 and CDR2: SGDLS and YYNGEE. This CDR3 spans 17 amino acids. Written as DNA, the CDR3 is TGTGCCAGCAGCCGACTAGCGGGAGGTTTAGGAACCGGGGAGCTGTTTTTT. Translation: CASSRLAGGLGTGELFF.

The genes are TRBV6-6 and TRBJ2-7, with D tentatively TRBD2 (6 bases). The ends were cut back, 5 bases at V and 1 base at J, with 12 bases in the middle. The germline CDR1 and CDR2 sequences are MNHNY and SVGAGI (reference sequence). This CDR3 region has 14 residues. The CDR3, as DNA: TGTGCCAGCAGTCCGCCTGGGGGGTCCTACGAGCAGTACTTC. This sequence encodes CASSPPGGSYEQYF.

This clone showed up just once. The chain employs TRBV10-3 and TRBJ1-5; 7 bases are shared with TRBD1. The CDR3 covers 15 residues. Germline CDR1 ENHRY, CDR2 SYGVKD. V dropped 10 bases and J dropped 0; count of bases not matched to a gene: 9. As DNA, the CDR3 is TGTGCCACCAGACAGGGTTTTTCTAGCAATCAGCCCCAGCATTTT. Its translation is CATRQGFSSNQPQHF.

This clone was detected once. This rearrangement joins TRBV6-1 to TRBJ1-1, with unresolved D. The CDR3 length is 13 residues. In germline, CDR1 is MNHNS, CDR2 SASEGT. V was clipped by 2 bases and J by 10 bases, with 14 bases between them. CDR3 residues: CASSELGLEAAFF. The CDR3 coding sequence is TGTGCCAGCAGTGAACTCGGACTGGAGGCAGCTTTCTTT.

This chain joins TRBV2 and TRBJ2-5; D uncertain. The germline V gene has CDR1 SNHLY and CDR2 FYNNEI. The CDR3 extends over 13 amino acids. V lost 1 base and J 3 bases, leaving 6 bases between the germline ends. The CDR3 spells CASSEDYEETQYF. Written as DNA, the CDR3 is TGTGCCAGCAGTGAAGACTACGAAGAGACCCAGTACTTC.

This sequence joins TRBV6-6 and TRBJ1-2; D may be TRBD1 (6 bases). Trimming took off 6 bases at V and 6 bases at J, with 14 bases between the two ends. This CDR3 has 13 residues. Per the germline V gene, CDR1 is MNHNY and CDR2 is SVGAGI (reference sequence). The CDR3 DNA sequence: TGTGCCAGCAGCAAGGGGGTCGACGATGGCTACACCTTC. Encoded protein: CASSKGVDDGYTF.

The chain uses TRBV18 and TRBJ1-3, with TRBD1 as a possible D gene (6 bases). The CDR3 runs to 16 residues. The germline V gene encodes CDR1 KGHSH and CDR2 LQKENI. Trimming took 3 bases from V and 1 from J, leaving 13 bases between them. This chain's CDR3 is CASSPQGTGSGNTIYF. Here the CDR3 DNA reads TGTGCCAGCTCACCCCAAGGTACAGGGTCTGGAAACACCATATATTTT.

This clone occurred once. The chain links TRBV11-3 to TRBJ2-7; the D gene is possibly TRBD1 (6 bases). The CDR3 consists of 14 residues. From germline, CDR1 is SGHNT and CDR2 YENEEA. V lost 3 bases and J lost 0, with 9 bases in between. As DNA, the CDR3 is TGTGCCAGCAGCTTTCGGGACATCTCCTACGAGCAGTACTTC. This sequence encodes CASSFRDISYEQYF.

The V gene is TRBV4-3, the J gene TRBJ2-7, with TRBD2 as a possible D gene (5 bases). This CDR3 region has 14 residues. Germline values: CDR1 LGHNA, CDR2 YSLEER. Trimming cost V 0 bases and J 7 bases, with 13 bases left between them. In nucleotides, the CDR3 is TGCGCCAGCAGCCAAGACCGGGATAACCGGGAGCAGTACTTC. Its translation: CASSQDRDNREQYF.

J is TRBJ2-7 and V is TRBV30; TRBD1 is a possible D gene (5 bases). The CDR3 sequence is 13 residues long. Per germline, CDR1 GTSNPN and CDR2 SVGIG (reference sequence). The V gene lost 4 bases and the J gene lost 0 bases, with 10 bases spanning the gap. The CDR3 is CAWNLDSSYEQYF. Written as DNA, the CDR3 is TGTGCCTGGAATCTTGACAGCTCCTACGAGCAGTACTTC.

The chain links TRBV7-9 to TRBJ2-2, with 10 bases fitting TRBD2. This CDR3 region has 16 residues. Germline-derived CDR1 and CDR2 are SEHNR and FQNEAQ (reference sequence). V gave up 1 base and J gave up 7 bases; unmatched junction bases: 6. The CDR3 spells CASSLVVLAGDGELFF. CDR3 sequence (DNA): TGTGCCAGCAGCTTAGTGGTTCTAGCGGGAGACGGGGAGCTGTTTTTT.

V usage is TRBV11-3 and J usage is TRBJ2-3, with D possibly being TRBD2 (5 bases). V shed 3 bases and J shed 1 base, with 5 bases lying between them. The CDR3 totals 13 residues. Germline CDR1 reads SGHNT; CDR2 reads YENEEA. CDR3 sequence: CASSFGGTDTQYF. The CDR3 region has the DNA TGTGCCAGCAGCTTCGGGGGCACAGATACGCAGTATTTT.

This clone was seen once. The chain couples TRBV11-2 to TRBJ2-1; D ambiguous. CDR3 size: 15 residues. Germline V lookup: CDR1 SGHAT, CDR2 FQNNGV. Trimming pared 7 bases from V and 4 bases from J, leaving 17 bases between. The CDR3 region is CASIPGKAGYNEQFF. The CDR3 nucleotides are TGTGCCAGCATCCCTGGAAAGGCAGGATACAATGAGCAGTTCTTC.

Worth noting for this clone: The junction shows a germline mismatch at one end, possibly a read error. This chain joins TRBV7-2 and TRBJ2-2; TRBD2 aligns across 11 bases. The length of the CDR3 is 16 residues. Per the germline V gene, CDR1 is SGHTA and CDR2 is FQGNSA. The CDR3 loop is CASNTGTSGNSGELFF. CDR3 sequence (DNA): TGTGCCAGCAACACTGGGACTAGCGGAAACAGCGGGGAGCTGTTTTTT. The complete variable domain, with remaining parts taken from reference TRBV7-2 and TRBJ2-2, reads GAGVSQSPSNKVTEKGKDVELRCDPISGHTALYWYRQSLGQGLEFLIYFQGNSAPDKSGLPSDRFSAERTGGSVSTLTIQRTQQEDSAVYLCASNTGTSGNSGELFFGEGSRLTVL.

The CDR3, as DNA: TGTGCCAGCACTCCGAAGGGGGGGGCCGGCTACAATGAGCAGTTCTTC. This encodes CASTPKGGAGYNEQFF. This sequence joins TRBV6-6 and TRBJ2-1, with D maybe TRBD2 (7 bases). The V end was cut by 7 bases, the J end by 3 bases, with 19 bases between. Germline CDR1 and CDR2: MNHNY and SVGAGI (reference sequence). The CDR3 runs to 16 residues.

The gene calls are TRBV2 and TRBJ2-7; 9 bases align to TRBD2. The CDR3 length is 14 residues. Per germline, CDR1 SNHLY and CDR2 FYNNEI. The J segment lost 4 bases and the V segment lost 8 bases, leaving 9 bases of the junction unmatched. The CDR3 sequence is CASRLSGGFYEQYF. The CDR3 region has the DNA TGTGCCAGCCGACTGAGCGGGGGGTTTTACGAGCAGTACTTC.

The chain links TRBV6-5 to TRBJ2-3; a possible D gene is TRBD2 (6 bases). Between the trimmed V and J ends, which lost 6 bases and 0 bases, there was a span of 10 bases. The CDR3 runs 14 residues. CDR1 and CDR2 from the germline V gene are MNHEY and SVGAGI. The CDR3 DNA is TGTGCCAGCAGCAGAGGGACTAGCACAGATACGCAGTATTTT. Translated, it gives CASSRGTSTDTQYF.

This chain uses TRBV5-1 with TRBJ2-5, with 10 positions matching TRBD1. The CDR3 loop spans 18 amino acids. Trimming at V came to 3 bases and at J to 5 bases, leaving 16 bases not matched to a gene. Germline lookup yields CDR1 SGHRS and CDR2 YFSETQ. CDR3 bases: TGCGCCAGCAGCTCAATACACAATGGACAGGGGGGTAGGGAGACCCAGTACTTC. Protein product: CASSSIHNGQGGRETQYF. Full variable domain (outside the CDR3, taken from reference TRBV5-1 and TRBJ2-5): KAGVTQTPRYLIKTRGQQVTLSCSPISGHRSVSWYQQTPGQGLQFLFEYFSETQRNKGNFPGRFSGRQFSNSRSEMNVSTLELGDSALYLCASSSIHNGQGGRETQYFGPGTRLLVL.